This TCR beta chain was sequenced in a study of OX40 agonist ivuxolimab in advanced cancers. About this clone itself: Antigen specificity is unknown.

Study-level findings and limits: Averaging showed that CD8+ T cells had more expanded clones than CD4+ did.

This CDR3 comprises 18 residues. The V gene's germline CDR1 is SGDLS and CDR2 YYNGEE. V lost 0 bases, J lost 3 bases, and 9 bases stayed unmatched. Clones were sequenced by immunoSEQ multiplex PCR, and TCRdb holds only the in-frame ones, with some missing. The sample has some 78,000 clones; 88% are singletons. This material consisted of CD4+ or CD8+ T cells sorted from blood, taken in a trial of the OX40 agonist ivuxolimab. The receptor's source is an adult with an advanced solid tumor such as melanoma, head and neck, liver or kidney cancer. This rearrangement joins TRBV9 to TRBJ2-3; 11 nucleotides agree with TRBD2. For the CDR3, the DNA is TGTGCCAGCAGCGTAGGGCTAGCGGGGGGAGGTAATACAGATACGCAGTATTTT. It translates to CASSVGLAGGGNTDTQYF. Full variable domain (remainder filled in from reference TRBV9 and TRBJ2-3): DSGVTQTPKHLITATGQRVTLRCSPRSGDLSVYWYQQSLDQGLQFLIQYYNGEERAKGNILERFSAQQFPDLHSELNLSSLELGDSALYFCASSVGLAGGGNTDTQYFGPGTRLTVL.